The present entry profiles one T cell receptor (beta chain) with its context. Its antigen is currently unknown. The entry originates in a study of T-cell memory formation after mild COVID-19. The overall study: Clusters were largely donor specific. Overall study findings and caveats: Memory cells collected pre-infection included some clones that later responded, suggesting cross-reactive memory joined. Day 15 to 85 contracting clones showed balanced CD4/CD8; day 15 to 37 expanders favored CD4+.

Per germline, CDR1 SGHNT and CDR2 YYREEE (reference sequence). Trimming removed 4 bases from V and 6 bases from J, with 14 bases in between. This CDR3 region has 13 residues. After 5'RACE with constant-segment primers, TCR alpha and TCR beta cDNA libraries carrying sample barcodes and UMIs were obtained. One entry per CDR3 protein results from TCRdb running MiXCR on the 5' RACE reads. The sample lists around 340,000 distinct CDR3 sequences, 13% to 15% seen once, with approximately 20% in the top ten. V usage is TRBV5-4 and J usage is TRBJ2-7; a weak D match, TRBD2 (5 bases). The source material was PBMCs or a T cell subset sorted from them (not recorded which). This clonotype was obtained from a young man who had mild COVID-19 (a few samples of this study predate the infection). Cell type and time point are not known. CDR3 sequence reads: CASSTQSGSEQYF. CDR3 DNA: TGTGCCAGCAGCACCCAATCGGGGTCCGAGCAGTACTTC.